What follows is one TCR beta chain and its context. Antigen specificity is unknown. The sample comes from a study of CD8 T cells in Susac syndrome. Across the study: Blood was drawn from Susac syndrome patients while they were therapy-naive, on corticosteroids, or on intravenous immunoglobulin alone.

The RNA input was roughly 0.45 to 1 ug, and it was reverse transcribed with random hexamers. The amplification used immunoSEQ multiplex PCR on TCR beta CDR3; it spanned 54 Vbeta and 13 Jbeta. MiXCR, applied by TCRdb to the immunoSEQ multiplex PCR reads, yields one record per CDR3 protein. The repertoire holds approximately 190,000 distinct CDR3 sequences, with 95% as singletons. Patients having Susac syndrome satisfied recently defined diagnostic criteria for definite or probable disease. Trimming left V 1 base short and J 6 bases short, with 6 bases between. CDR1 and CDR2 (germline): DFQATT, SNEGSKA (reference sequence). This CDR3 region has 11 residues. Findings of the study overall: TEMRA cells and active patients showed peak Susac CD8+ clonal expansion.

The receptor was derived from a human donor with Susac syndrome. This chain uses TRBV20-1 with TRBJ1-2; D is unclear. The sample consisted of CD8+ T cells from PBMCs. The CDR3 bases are TGCAGTGCTAGAGGAATTGATGGCTACACCTTC. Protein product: CSARGIDGYTF.